This T cell receptor beta chain was recorded in a study of blood T cell repertoires in COVID-19. Study-level background: Whether acute or convalescent, the COVID-19 samples came from the United States, Italy and Spain.

J lost 3 bases, V lost 1 base, and 7 bases had no gene match. The CDR3 has 16 residues. CDR1 is MGHRA, CDR2 YSYEKL, per germline. Seattle patients were enrolled during active infection and followed longitudinally. In the authors' workflow: Reference gene primers were amplified, and this amplification served to estimate nucleated cell counts. TCRdb keeps only in-frame clones here, not all; method: immunoSEQ multiplex PCR. The DNA was the basis for D and trimming; V, J and clone size are from that table. This table holds approximately 300,000 clones, 85% to 90% found once. Sequencing was carried out using peripheral blood. The V and J genes are TRBV4-1 and TRBJ2-5; 8 bases agree with TRBD1. The source is a woman aged 50 to 65 with COVID-19, enrolled during active disease. The chain's CDR3 is CASSQASRGPEETQYF. In DNA, the CDR3 is TGCGCCAGCAGCCAAGCCTCCAGGGGGCCGGAAGAGACCCAGTACTTC.